The sample holds many counts of the clone carrying this TCR beta chain. The antigen is not known. The data are from a study of T cells after yellow fever vaccination. Findings of the study overall: Relatively few clonotypes were ones that appeared in both CD4 and CD8 compartments. The booster saw the reappearance of most primary-vaccination clones (about 95% CD4, around 88% CD8).

TCRdb reprocessed the 5' RACE reads with MiXCR, giving one entry per CDR3 protein. The sample includes under 250,000 distinct CDR3 sequences, 6.9% seen only once; the top ten take roughly 0.86%. The CDR3 consists of 15 residues. CDR1 SGDLS and CDR2 YYNGEE come from the germline V gene. Trimming pared 4 bases from V and 2 bases from J, leaving 13 bases between. The chain couples TRBV9 to TRBJ2-1; possibly TRBD1 for D (6 bases). Sequencing was performed on CD4+ T cells sorted from PBMCs, taken 15 days after the yellow fever booster vaccination. This receptor was taken from a man aged 25-45 years who received the YFV17D yellow fever vaccine. CDR3 sequence reads: CASSQGSQAYNEQFF. In DNA form, the CDR3 reads TGTGCCAGCAGCCAGGGGTCCCAGGCCTACAATGAGCAGTTCTTC.